These 23 T cell receptor beta chains share one sample of origin, sequenced in a study of CD8+ T cells in alopecia areata. As the sequencing template, cDNA was produced by extracting RNA and reverse transcribing it. Sequencing was performed with immunoSEQ multiplex PCR; in TCRdb, only in-frame clones are kept and a portion is missing. Counted here are 140,000 to 150,000 clones, roughly 64% occurring once; the ten biggest clones make up under 7.5%. The source material was CD4+ T cells sorted from blood, sampled at week 0. Receptor source: a human donor with alopecia areata.

V is TRBV5-1 and J is TRBJ2-7; 7 bases map to TRBD1. V lost 1 base and J lost 12; bases outside the gene matches: 4. The CDR3 length is 11 residues. Germline V lookup: CDR1 SGHRS, CDR2 YFSETQ. CDR3 coding DNA: TGCGCCAGCAGCTTGACAGGGGCCCTGTACTTC. This sequence encodes CASSLTGALYF.

This sequence joins TRBV13 and TRBJ2-7; possibly TRBD1 for D (6 bases). V was shortened by 6 bases and J by 5 bases, with 14 bases between the two germline ends. The CDR3 has 13 amino acids. Germline lookup yields CDR1 PRHDT and CDR2 FYEKMQ (reference sequence). This CDR3 is CASRRQVLHEQYF. As DNA, the CDR3 is TGTGCCAGCAGACGACAGGTACTCCACGAGCAGTACTTC.

V and J are TRBV2 and TRBJ1-2; D ambiguous. The V and J ends lost 7 bases and 5 bases respectively, with 8 bases between them. Germline values: CDR1 SNHLY, CDR2 FYNNEI. The CDR3 sequence is 11 residues long. The CDR3 loop reads CASTPSYGYTF. The CDR3 DNA sequence: TGTGCCAGCACCCCATCATATGGCTACACCTTC.

The V call is TRBV27, the J call TRBJ1-1, with D tentatively TRBD1 (6 bases). There are 14 residues in the CDR3. Germline loops: CDR1 MNHEY, CDR2 SMNVEV (reference sequence). The V end was cut by 6 bases, the J end by 10 bases, with 21 bases between. The chain's CDR3 is CASSPMVATGRAFF. As DNA, the CDR3 is TGTGCCAGCAGCCCTATGGTGGCCACAGGGCGAGCTTTCTTT.

V usage is TRBV6-1 and J usage is TRBJ2-3; D not certain. The CDR3 sequence is 12 residues long. Germline loops: CDR1 MNHNS, CDR2 SASEGT. The V end lost 10 bases, the J end lost 0 bases, and 8 bases lay between the germline ends. CDR3 bases: TGTGCCATGGTCGACAGCACAGATACGCAGTATTTT. It codes for CAMVDSTDTQYF.

The chain employs TRBV5-4 and TRBJ1-2, with D unclear. Looked up from germline, CDR1 is SGHNT and CDR2 is YYREEE (reference sequence). This CDR3 is built from 13 residues. The ends were cut back, 2 bases at V and 3 bases at J, with 8 bases in the middle. CDR3 in amino acids: CASSFDNDYGYTF. The CDR3 region has the DNA TGTGCCAGCAGCTTCGACAATGACTATGGCTACACCTTC.

This clone was counted a single time. The J gene is TRBJ2-2, the V gene TRBV29-1; perhaps TRBD1 as D (7 bases). This CDR3 contains 14 residues. The germline V gene has CDR1 SQVTM and CDR2 ANQGSEA. V was trimmed by 5 bases and J by 5 bases, leaving 15 bases between them. This CDR3 is CSVKTGTSTGELFF. For the CDR3, the DNA is TGCAGCGTTAAGACAGGGACTTCTACCGGGGAGCTGTTTTTT.

The chain employs TRBV29-1 and TRBJ2-5, with D maybe TRBD2 (5 bases). Germline CDR1 reads SQVTM; CDR2 reads ANQGSEA. V lost 8 bases, J lost 5 bases, and 24 bases lay in between. CDR3 length equals 15 residues. The CDR3 DNA sequence: TGCAGCTTCCAGCTTATGGGGAGTCTCCGGGAGACCCAGTACTTC. It codes for CSFQLMGSLRETQYF.

This clone was recorded a few times. The chain is built from TRBV29-1 and TRBJ1-1; D possibly corresponds to TRBD1 (6 bases). This CDR3 has 12 residues. With 6 bases removed from V and 1 base from J, the gap between germline ends came to 9 bases. CDR1 SQVTM and CDR2 ANQGSEA come from the germline V gene. CDR3 DNA sequence: TGCAGCGTGCAGGACAGGAACACTGAAGCTTTCTTT. Translation gives CSVQDRNTEAFF.

This clone was counted only a few times. Different DNA sequences within this sample yield the same CDR3. V is TRBV6-5 and J is TRBJ2-7; D is possibly TRBD2 (5 bases). CDR3 length equals 15 residues. CDR1 and CDR2 (germline): MNHEY, SVGAGI. The V gene lost 0 bases and the J gene lost 2 bases, with 11 bases spanning the gap. DNA of the CDR3: TGTGCCAGCAGTTACTCGATCCCGGGAACCTACGAGCAGTACTTC. This translates into CASSYSIPGTYEQYF.

The chain employs TRBV5-4 and TRBJ2-3, with D uncertain. The CDR3 loop spans 16 amino acids. CDR1 and CDR2 from the germline V gene are SGHNT and YYREEE (reference sequence). Trimming pared 0 bases from V and 0 bases from J, leaving 11 bases between. The CDR3 coding sequence is TGTGCCAGCAGCTTGGGGCGGACCCGGAGCACAGATACGCAGTATTTT. This gives the protein CASSLGRTRSTDTQYF.

This clone was counted only a few times. The CDR3 reads CASSAGTDTQYF. The CDR3, as DNA: TGTGCCAGCAGTGCGGGGACAGATACGCAGTATTTT. The V and J genes are TRBV25-1 and TRBJ2-3; possible D gene TRBD2, 5 bases. The CDR3 loop spans 12 amino acids. Trimming stripped 4 bases from V and 3 bases from J, with 5 bases between. The germline V gene has CDR1 MGHDK and CDR2 SYGVNS.

The rearrangement uses TRBV9 and TRBJ2-1; D might be TRBD2 (6 bases). This CDR3 is built from 14 residues. Trimming cost V 0 bases and J 5 bases, with 9 bases left between them. Germline assignment: CDR1 SGDLS and CDR2 YYNGEE. CDR3 protein: CASSVAGVHNEQFF. As DNA, the CDR3 is TGTGCCAGCAGCGTAGCGGGGGTTCACAATGAGCAGTTCTTC.

The chain is built from TRBV30 and TRBJ2-7, with 9 bases identical to TRBD1. The CDR3 extends over 12 amino acids. Germline V gene data show CDR1 as GTSNPN and CDR2 as SVGIG (reference sequence). After removal of 7 bases from V and 4 bases from J, the junction contained 5 bases not matched to a gene. The CDR3 here is CASWTGEYEQYF. CDR3 in DNA: TGTGCCTCCTGGACAGGGGAATACGAGCAGTACTTC.

The chain couples TRBV4-2 to TRBJ1-4, with 10 nucleotides matching TRBD1. Per germline, CDR1 LGHNA and CDR2 YNFKEQ. This CDR3 has 17 amino acids. V gave up 1 base and J gave up 8 bases; unmatched junction bases: 10. The CDR3 nucleotides read TGTGCCAGCAGCCAAGCCGAAACAGACAGGGGGCGCGAAAAACTGTTTTTT. Translated, it gives CASSQAETDRGREKLFF.

The J gene is TRBJ2-7, the V gene TRBV30, with 7 bases matching TRBD1. This CDR3 is built from 16 residues. The trim removed 0 bases at V and 4 bases at J, leaving 12 bases unmatched. Germline V gene lookup returns CDR1 GTSNPN and CDR2 SVGIG (reference sequence). The CDR3 bases are TGTGCCTGGAGTGTACCTGGCAGGGGGTTAAGTTACGAGCAGTACTTC. This codes for CAWSVPGRGLSYEQYF.

This clone occurred a few times. This rearrangement joins TRBV30 to TRBJ1-1; TRBD1 matches at 7 bases. Germline-derived CDR1 and CDR2 are GTSNPN and SVGIG (reference sequence). The length of the CDR3 is 13 residues. V shed 1 base and J 6 bases; nucleotides not matched to a gene: 5. The CDR3 region is CAWSGDRVAEAFF. Here the CDR3 DNA reads TGTGCCTGGAGTGGAGACAGGGTCGCTGAAGCTTTCTTT.

The chain uses TRBV2 and TRBJ1-1; the D is unclear. The germline CDR1 and CDR2 sequences are SNHLY and FYNNEI. The CDR3 length is 13 residues. Trimming removed 4 bases from V and 2 bases from J, with 8 bases in between. CDR3 sequence: CASSGEGNTEAFF. The CDR3 DNA is TGTGCCAGCAGTGGGGAGGGAAACACTGAAGCTTTCTTT.

This clone was observed a handful of times. The V and J genes are TRBV23-1 and TRBJ1-3; D remains unclear. TRBV23-1 is annotated as an ORF whose role is uncertain. Trimming shortened V by 8 bases and J by 3 bases, and 20 bases separated the two germline ends. The CDR3 loop spans 16 amino acids. This chain's CDR3 is CASDSEASGHGNTIYF. The DNA of the CDR3 is TGCGCCAGCGACTCGGAGGCTTCCGGGCATGGAAACACCATATATTTT.

This clone turned up a few times. In DNA form, the CDR3 reads TGCGCCAGCAGTTTCTTTGGGCCCCTAAGGACCGGGGAGCTGTTTTTT. Residues: CASSFFGPLRTGELFF. This chain connects TRBV5-1 to TRBJ2-2; D remains unclear. The CDR3 is 16 amino acids. The V gene lost 5 bases and the J gene lost 5 bases, with 19 bases spanning the gap. Germline CDR1 is SGHRS and CDR2 is YFSETQ. Full variable domain (rest looked up from reference TRBV5-1 and TRBJ2-2): KAGVTQTPRYLIKTRGQQVTLSCSPISGHRSVSWYQQTPGQGLQFLFEYFSETQRNKGNFPGRFSGRQFSNSRSEMNVSTLELGDSALYLCASSFFGPLRTGELFFGEGSRLTVL.

The chain is built from TRBV5-1 and TRBJ2-5; D is uncertain. The germline V and J ends were trimmed by 0 bases and 4 bases, with 7 bases remaining between them. This CDR3 spans 13 amino acids. Looked up from germline, CDR1 is SGHRS and CDR2 is YFSETQ. CDR3 in amino acids: CASSLAWRETQYF. CDR3 DNA sequence: TGCGCCAGCAGCTTGGCCTGGCGAGAGACCCAGTACTTC.

The gene calls are TRBV6-5 and TRBJ2-7; tentative D call: TRBD2 (7 bases). This CDR3 region has 16 residues. Trimming pared 4 bases from V and 6 bases from J, leaving 22 bases between. The V gene's germline CDR1 is MNHEY and CDR2 SVGAGI. The CDR3 sequence: CASSSEAGAVRSEQYF. DNA for the CDR3: TGTGCCAGCAGTTCCGAGGCGGGGGCGGTCAGGAGCGAGCAGTACTTC.

The CDR3, as DNA: TGTGCCAGCAGCTTGGTCAGCGAGCAGTACTTC. Residues: CASSLVSEQYF. This chain uses TRBV5-6 with TRBJ2-7; unclear D gene. This CDR3 contains 11 residues. Germline V lookup: CDR1 SGHDT, CDR2 YYEEEE. Trimming pared 0 bases from V and 6 bases from J, leaving 4 bases between.